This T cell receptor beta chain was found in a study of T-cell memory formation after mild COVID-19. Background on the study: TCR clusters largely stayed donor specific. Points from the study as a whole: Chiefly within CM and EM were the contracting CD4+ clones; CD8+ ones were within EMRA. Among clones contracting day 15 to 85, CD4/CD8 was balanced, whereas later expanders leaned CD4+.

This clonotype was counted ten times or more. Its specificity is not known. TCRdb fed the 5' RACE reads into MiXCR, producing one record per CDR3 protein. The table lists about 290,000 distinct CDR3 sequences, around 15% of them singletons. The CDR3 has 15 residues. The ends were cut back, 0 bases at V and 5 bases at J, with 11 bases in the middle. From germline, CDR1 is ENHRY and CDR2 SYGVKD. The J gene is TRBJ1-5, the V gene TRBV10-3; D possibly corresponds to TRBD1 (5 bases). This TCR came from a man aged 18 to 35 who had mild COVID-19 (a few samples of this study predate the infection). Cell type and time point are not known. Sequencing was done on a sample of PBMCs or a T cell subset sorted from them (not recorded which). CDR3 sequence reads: CAISESRGWHQPQHF. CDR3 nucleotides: TGTGCCATCAGTGAGTCAAGGGGTTGGCATCAGCCCCAGCATTTT.